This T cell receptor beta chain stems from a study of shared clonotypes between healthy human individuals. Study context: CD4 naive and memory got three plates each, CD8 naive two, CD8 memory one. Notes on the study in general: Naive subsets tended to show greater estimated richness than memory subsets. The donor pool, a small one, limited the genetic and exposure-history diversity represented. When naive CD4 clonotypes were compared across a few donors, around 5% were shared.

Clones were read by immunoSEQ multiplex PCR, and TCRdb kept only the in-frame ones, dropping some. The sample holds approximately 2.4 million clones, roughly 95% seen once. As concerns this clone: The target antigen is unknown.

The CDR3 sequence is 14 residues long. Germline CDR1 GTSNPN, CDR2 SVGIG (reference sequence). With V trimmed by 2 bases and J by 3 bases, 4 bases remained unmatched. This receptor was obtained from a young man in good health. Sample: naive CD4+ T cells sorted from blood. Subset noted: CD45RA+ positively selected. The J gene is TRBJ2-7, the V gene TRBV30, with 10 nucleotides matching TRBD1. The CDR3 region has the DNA TGTGCCTGGAGTCCCCGGACAGGGGGCTACGAGCAGTACTTC. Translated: CAWSPRTGGYEQYF. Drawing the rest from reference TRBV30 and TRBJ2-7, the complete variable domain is SQTIHQWPATLVQPVGSPLSLECTVEGTSNPNLYWYRQAAGRGLQLLFYSVGIGQISSEVPQNLSASRPQDRQFILSSKKLLLSDSGFYLCAWSPRTGGYEQYFGPGTRLTVT.